Each of the 21 T cell receptor beta chains below was sequenced from the same sample in a study of blood T cell repertoires in COVID-19. The assay was immunoSEQ multiplex PCR, and TCRdb's table has in-frame clones only and misses some. Of about 110,000 clones listed, 80% to 90% are singletons. Sequencing was carried out using peripheral blood. The receptors originated from a human donor in a cohort sampled during active COVID-19.

The chain uses TRBV10-3 and TRBJ2-7, with D tentatively TRBD2 (6 bases). The germline gives CDR1 ENHRY, CDR2 SYGVKD. V lost 6 bases to trimming and J lost 0 bases, with 18 bases between them. The CDR3 consists of 16 residues. CDR3 region: CAISPGSGGSSYEQYF. In nucleotides, the CDR3 is TGTGCCATCAGCCCTGGGTCCGGGGGAAGCTCCTACGAGCAGTACTTC.

The CDR3 here is CASSPRDRGTDTQYF. The CDR3 region has the DNA TGTGCCAGCTCCCCCCGGGACAGGGGAACAGATACGCAGTATTTT. This chain uses TRBV18 with TRBJ2-3; 10 positions agree with TRBD1. The CDR3 runs to 15 residues. With 6 bases clipped from V and 3 bases from J, the junction kept 6 bases outside the gene matches. CDR1 is KGHSH and CDR2 is LQKENI in the germline V gene.

As for this clone: This CDR3 is also generated by other DNA sequences in the sample. V usage is TRBV27 and J usage is TRBJ2-7, with D possibly TRBD1 on 6 matching bases. CDR3 length equals 13 residues. Trimming pared 2 bases from V and 1 base from J, leaving 6 bases between. Germline values: CDR1 MNHEY, CDR2 SMNVEV (reference sequence). The CDR3 bases are TGTGCCAGCAGTTTAACAGGGTCCTACGAGCAGTACTTC. The encoded protein is CASSLTGSYEQYF.

The chain combines TRBV24-1 with TRBJ2-4, with TRBD2 matching over 8 bases. The CDR3 length is 14 residues. The trim removed 4 bases at V and 6 bases at J, leaving 4 bases unmatched. Germline V gene sequence: CDR1 KGHDR, CDR2 SFDVKD. The DNA of the CDR3 is TGTGCCACCAGTGACAACAGCGGGGGAAACATTCAGTACTTC. Translating it yields CATSDNSGGNIQYF.

The genes are TRBV6-5 and TRBJ1-1, with a possible D match to TRBD1 (5 bases). The CDR3 sequence is 15 residues long. Germline lookup yields CDR1 MNHEY and CDR2 SVGAGI. Trimming shortened V by 7 bases and J by 5 bases, and 20 bases separated the two germline ends. CDR3 sequence (DNA): TGTGCCAGCATCAGTTTAGCATTGGGGGGGACTGAAGCTTTCTTT. This encodes CASISLALGGTEAFF.

This rearrangement joins TRBV10-1 to TRBJ1-1, with D unresolved. Germline CDR1 WNHNN, CDR2 SYGVQD (reference sequence). Trimming shortened V by 6 bases and J by 3 bases, and 11 bases separated the two germline ends. This CDR3 has 13 residues. The CDR3 is CASSFRRDTEAFF. For the CDR3, the DNA is TGCGCCAGCAGCTTCCGACGGGACACTGAAGCTTTCTTT.

The V and J genes are TRBV5-1 and TRBJ2-5; D might be TRBD1 (6 bases). V was trimmed by 7 bases and J by 5 bases, leaving 15 bases between them. This CDR3 is 13 amino acids long. Germline CDR1 reads SGHRS; CDR2 reads YFSETQ. CDR3 bases: TGCGCCAGCCATGGACAGCCCAGGGAGACCCAGTACTTC. It codes for CASHGQPRETQYF.

V usage is TRBV28 and J usage is TRBJ2-5; 11 nucleotides line up with TRBD1. V shed 5 bases, J shed 4 bases, and the junction held 9 bases outside the gene matches. The germline V gene encodes CDR1 MDHEN and CDR2 SYDVKM. CDR3 length equals 16 residues. The chain's CDR3 is CASSTIRDRGSETQYF. DNA for the CDR3: TGTGCCAGCAGTACTATCCGGGACAGGGGGTCAGAGACCCAGTACTTC.

The chain couples TRBV19 to TRBJ2-6, with D hard to call. Between the trimmed V and J ends, which lost 1 base and 1 base, there was a span of 11 bases. Germline lookup yields CDR1 LNHDA and CDR2 SQIVND (reference sequence). The CDR3 totals 17 residues. The CDR3 sequence: CASSIVDFWSGANVLTF. The CDR3 nucleotides read TGTGCCAGTAGTATAGTCGACTTCTGGTCTGGGGCCAACGTCCTGACTTTC.

The genes are TRBV7-9 and TRBJ2-1; 12 bases align to TRBD2. Germline trimming cut 0 bases from V and 3 bases from J; bases unmatched to any gene: 6. Per germline, CDR1 SEHNR and CDR2 FQNEAQ (reference sequence). The CDR3 totals 18 residues. The CDR3 sequence is CASSLAGTSGLLYNEQFF. CDR3 bases: TGTGCCAGCAGCTTAGCCGGGACTAGCGGGTTACTCTACAATGAGCAGTTCTTC.

This chain uses TRBV29-1 with TRBJ1-2; D is unresolved. Per the germline V gene, CDR1 is SQVTM and CDR2 is ANQGSEA. V was trimmed by 7 bases and J by 4 bases, leaving 13 bases between them. The CDR3 runs to 12 residues. CDR3 residues: CSGLKESYGYTF. The CDR3 nucleotides read TGCAGCGGCCTTAAGGAGAGCTATGGCTACACCTTC. Filled out from reference TRBV29-1 and TRBJ1-2, the complete variable domain reads SAVISQKPSRDICQRGTSLTIQCQVDSQVTMMFWYRQQPGQSLTLIATANQGSEATYESGFVIDKFPISRPNLTFSTLTVSNMSPEDSSIYLCSGLKESYGYTFGSGTRLTVV.

The rearrangement links TRBV3-1 (or the pseudogene TRBV3-2) to TRBJ1-4; 10 bases map to TRBD1. The V gene end was trimmed by 1 base and the J gene end by 7 bases; junction bases not matched to a gene: 9. The CDR3 has 17 residues. Germline V gene data show CDR1 as LGHDT and CDR2 as YNNKEL (reference sequence). The CDR3 DNA reads as TGTGCCAGCAGCCAAGCGGGAGGGACAGGGGCTATTGAAAAACTGTTTTTT. It translates to CASSQAGGTGAIEKLFF.

V gene TRBV6-6 combines with J gene TRBJ2-7; 8 bases align to TRBD1. This CDR3 is built from 16 residues. Germline V gives CDR1 MNHNY, CDR2 SVGAGI (reference sequence). V shed 3 bases and J 0 bases; nucleotides not matched to a gene: 7. The CDR3 DNA reads as TGTGCCAGCAGTTATAGTCAGGGGGCCTACTCCTACGAGCAGTACTTC. It encodes CASSYSQGAYSYEQYF.

This chain joins TRBV30 and TRBJ2-3; tentative D call: TRBD2 (6 bases). The CDR3 contains 12 residues. Trimming took 1 base from V and 6 from J, leaving 8 bases between them. Germline CDR1 reads GTSNPN; CDR2 reads SVGIG (reference sequence). CDR3 sequence: CAWSGGGDTQYF. CDR3 sequence (DNA): TGTGCCTGGAGTGGAGGAGGGGATACGCAGTATTTT.

This chain uses TRBV27 with TRBJ1-2; a weak D match, TRBD1 (5 bases). Germline-derived CDR1 and CDR2 are MNHEY and SMNVEV (reference sequence). This CDR3 comprises 14 residues. The V gene lost 2 bases and the J gene lost 4 bases, with 11 bases spanning the gap. CDR3 in amino acids: CASSLRGVGYGYTF. In DNA, the CDR3 is TGTGCCAGCAGTTTACGGGGGGTGGGCTATGGCTACACCTTC.

The chain combines TRBV9 with TRBJ2-3, with 10 bases lining up with TRBD2. Germline CDR1 is SGDLS and CDR2 is YYNGEE. The CDR3 spans 16 residues. V was pared by 0 bases and J by 7 bases, with 8 bases of the junction left unmatched. In nucleotides, the CDR3 is TGTGCCAGCAGCGTAGACCCTTCTAGCGGGGGTTATACGCAGTATTTT. It encodes CASSVDPSSGGYTQYF.

The V gene is TRBV14, the J gene TRBJ2-1; 8 nucleotides agree with TRBD2. The trim removed 4 bases at V and 6 bases at J, leaving 14 bases unmatched. The CDR3 is 17 amino acids. CDR1 is SGHDN and CDR2 is FVKESK in the germline V gene. Here the CDR3 reads CASSRDSGTRALNEQFF. The CDR3 DNA reads TGTGCCAGCAGCCGAGATTCCGGGACTAGGGCCCTCAATGAGCAGTTCTTC.

J is TRBJ2-1 and V is TRBV18, with D perhaps TRBD2 (6 bases). Trimming cost V 3 bases and J 9 bases, with 21 bases left between them. CDR1 and CDR2 from the germline V gene are KGHSH and LQKENI. The CDR3 consists of 16 residues. CDR3 in amino acids: CASSPPVGLTNGEQFF. The CDR3 nucleotides are TGTGCCAGCTCACCCCCGGTCGGACTAACGAACGGTGAGCAGTTCTTC.

V is TRBV2 and J is TRBJ2-5, with TRBD1 as a possible D gene (6 bases). Per the germline V gene, CDR1 is SNHLY and CDR2 is FYNNEI. V was shortened by 4 bases and J by 2 bases, with 11 bases between the two germline ends. This CDR3 is 14 amino acids long. CDR3 nucleotides: TGTGCCAGCAGTGGGACAGCAAGTCAAGAGACCCAGTACTTC. Its protein is CASSGTASQETQYF.

The chain recombines TRBV11-2 with TRBJ2-7; D call uncertain. Trimming shortened V by 1 base and J by 0 bases, and 10 bases separated the two germline ends. In germline, CDR1 is SGHAT, CDR2 FQNNGV. The CDR3 is 15 amino acids. The CDR3 sequence: CASSLVSGFSYEQYF. The CDR3, as DNA: TGTGCCAGCAGCTTAGTATCGGGTTTCTCCTACGAGCAGTACTTC.

The rearrangement links TRBV5-4 to TRBJ2-7; 12 bases line up with TRBD2. The CDR3 sequence is 15 residues long. Trimming at V came to 4 bases and at J to 1 base, leaving 3 bases not matched to a gene. Germline V gene lookup returns CDR1 SGHNT and CDR2 YYREEE (reference sequence). The CDR3 bases are TGTGCCAGCAGCCGACTAGCGGGGGAGTCCTACGAGCAGTACTTC. This translates into CASSRLAGESYEQYF.